The source of this TCR beta chain is a study of metastatic and nonmetastatic thyroid tumors. With MiXCR, TCRdb reprocessed the PCR reads. This table has approximately 20,000 clones, approximately 12% appearing once. Until they underwent thyroid surgery, no patient had received any treatment. Germline CDR1 DFQATT, CDR2 SNEGSKA (reference sequence). This CDR3 contains 11 residues. V lost 5 bases, J lost 4 bases, and 8 bases lay in between. This clone was observed at least ten times. Sequenced: blood. The clonotype comes from a female donor with papillary thyroid cancer or a benign thyroid nodule (not recorded which). Some clones in this sample may be carry-over from other donors' samples. The chain uses TRBV20-1 and TRBJ2-5; D uncertain. The CDR3 nucleotides are TGCAGTGCTCCCCGATCAGAGACCCAGTACTTC. Translating gives CSAPRSETQYF.